Listed below are T cell receptor beta chains from one sample, sequenced in a study of blood T cell repertoires in COVID-19. The protocol was immunoSEQ multiplex PCR, while the TCRdb copy is restricted to in-frame clones and leaves out a portion. The sample has approximately 270,000 clones; less than 95% are singletons. Sample: PBMCs or T cells enriched from blood (not recorded which). The origin of the receptors is a man in his forties or fifties who had been exposed to COVID-19. Each CDR3 is given with its conserved first and last residue. D genes are given only for firm matches. Part of the rows lack a size; the others show once, few, many or a class for expanded clones.

V gene	D gene	J gene	clone size	CDR3 protein	CDR3 DNA
TRBV6-2/TRBV6-3	TRBD2	TRBJ2-5	NA	CASSYISSGRSQYF	TGTGCCAGCAGTTACATTTCTAGCGGGAGAAGCCAGTACTTC
TRBV24-1	TRBD1	TRBJ1-2	NA	CATSDSGTGHGYTF	TGTGCCACCAGTGATTCCGGGACAGGGCATGGCTACACCTTC
TRBV7-3	NA	TRBJ2-7	NA	CASSSEGYEQYF	TGTGCCAGCAGCTCCGAGGGTTACGAGCAGTACTTC
TRBV25-1	NA	TRBJ1-4	NA	CASRSVVNEKLFF	TGTGCCAGCAGATCGGTCGTAAATGAAAAACTGTTTTTT
TRBV4-1	NA	TRBJ2-2	NA	CASSQVASGTGELFF	TGCGCCAGCAGCCAAGTCGCCTCCGGCACCGGGGAGCTGTTTTTT
TRBV28	NA	TRBJ1-1	NA	CASSFGQMIEAFF	TGTGCCAGCAGCTTTGGACAAATGATTGAAGCTTTCTTT
TRBV5-4	NA	TRBJ1-2	NA	CASSQQGFRYGYTF	TGTGCCAGCAGCCAACAGGGATTTCGCTATGGCTACACCTTC
TRBV29-1	NA	TRBJ2-6	NA	CSVEGSSGANVLTF	TGCAGCGTTGAGGGCAGCTCTGGGGCCAACGTCCTGACTTTC
TRBV5-1	NA	TRBJ2-6	NA	CASSPQGTGANVLTF	TGCGCCAGCAGCCCACAGGGAACTGGGGCCAACGTCCTGACTTTC
TRBV6-5	NA	TRBJ2-1	NA	CASAGTMNNEQFF	TGTGCCAGCGCCGGGACAATGAACAATGAGCAGTTCTTC
TRBV11-3	NA	TRBJ2-1	NA	CASSSIVLGEQFF	TGTGCCAGCAGCTCCATAGTACTTGGTGAGCAGTTCTTC
TRBV30	TRBD1	TRBJ1-2	NA	CAWNGKGQGYGYTF	TGTGCCTGGAATGGTAAGGGACAGGGCTATGGCTACACCTTC
TRBV7-2	NA	TRBJ2-1	NA	CASSLDLSSNNEQFF	TGTGCCAGCAGCTTAGACTTGAGCTCTAACAATGAGCAGTTCTTC
TRBV6-6	TRBD1	TRBJ1-2	NA	CASSSGQGSNGYTF	TGTGCCAGCAGTTCGGGACAGGGCAGTAACGGCTACACCTTC
TRBV9	NA	TRBJ2-7	once	CASSEGTAEVQYF	TGTGCCAGCAGCGAAGGGACTGCCGAGGTGCAGTACTTC
TRBV5-1	NA	TRBJ1-4	once	CASSLERASTNEKLFF	TGCGCCAGCAGCTTGGAGAGGGCGTCGACTAATGAAAAACTGTTTTTT
TRBV7-9	TRBD2	TRBJ2-1	once	CASSPLSGSFNEQFF	TGTGCCAGCAGCCCCCTAAGCGGGAGTTTTAATGAGCAGTTCTTC
TRBV6-6	NA	TRBJ1-1	NA	CASSSHNARTEKAFF	TGTGCCAGCAGTTCCCACAATGCCCGGACAGAAAAAGCTTTCTTT
TRBV18	NA	TRBJ1-4	NA	CASSSGANEKLFF	TGTGCCAGCTCATCCGGGGCTAATGAAAAACTGTTTTTT
TRBV7-9	NA	TRBJ1-1	NA	CASSLAGAENAFF	TGTGCCAGCAGCTTAGCAGGGGCGGAGAACGCTTTCTTT
TRBV6-5	NA	TRBJ1-2	NA	CASFPALLGGGYTF	TGTGCCAGCTTCCCGGCCCTCCTCGGAGGGGGCTACACCTTC
TRBV5-1	TRBD1	TRBJ1-6	NA	CASSGGTGDWSLHF	TGCGCCAGCAGCGGCGGGACAGGGGACTGGTCCCTCCACTTT
TRBV29-1	TRBD1	TRBJ2-7	NA	CSARVETGGEGSYEQYF	TGCAGCGCAAGAGTCGAGACAGGGGGCGAGGGCTCCTACGAGCAGTACTTC
TRBV5-4	NA	TRBJ2-7	NA	CASTGSNSYEQYF	TGTGCCAGCACAGGGTCAAACTCCTACGAGCAGTACTTC
TRBV12-5	TRBD2	TRBJ2-2	NA	CASGSLAGTGELFF	TGTGCTAGTGGTTCTTTAGCGGGAACCGGGGAGCTGTTTTTT
TRBV7-9	TRBD1	TRBJ1-2	NA	CASSLTGVDGYTF	TGTGCCAGCAGCTTGACAGGGGTTGATGGCTACACCTTC
TRBV7-9	TRBD1	TRBJ1-6	NA	CASSEQGAKNSPLHF	TGTGCCAGCAGCGAACAGGGGGCGAAGAATTCACCCCTCCACTTT
TRBV10-3	TRBD2	TRBJ2-7	NA	CATTSGSSYEQYF	TGTGCCACCACTAGCGGGAGCTCCTACGAGCAGTACTTC
TRBV20-1	NA	TRBJ2-3	NA	CSAETDTQYF	TGCAGTGCGGAGACAGATACGCAGTATTTT
TRBV29-1	TRBD2	TRBJ2-1	NA	CSVKTSGRAWEQFF	TGCAGCGTGAAGACTAGCGGGAGGGCCTGGGAGCAGTTCTTC
TRBV4-3	TRBD1	TRBJ1-5	NA	CASSRDRGLHQPQHF	TGCGCCAGCAGCCGGGACAGGGGCCTTCATCAGCCCCAGCATTTT
TRBV7-2	NA	TRBJ2-2	NA	CASSLYIGDTGELFF	TGTGCCAGCAGCTTATATATCGGGGACACCGGGGAGCTGTTTTTT
TRBV11-2	TRBD2	TRBJ2-1	once	CASSKTSGSNNEQFF	TGTGCCAGCAGCAAGACTAGCGGGTCTAACAATGAGCAGTTCTTC
TRBV4-2	TRBD2	TRBJ2-2	medium-sized	CASSQLAGDTGELFF	TGTGCCAGCAGCCAACTAGCGGGAGACACCGGGGAGCTGTTTTTT
TRBV2	NA	TRBJ2-7	once	CAGGSRGPYEQYF	TGTGCCGGGGGGTCGAGGGGGCCCTACGAGCAGTACTTC
TRBV19	NA	TRBJ1-5	NA	CASSIPLGRKGQPQHF	TGTGCCAGTAGTATCCCCCTCGGCAGGAAAGGCCAGCCCCAGCATTTT
TRBV9	TRBD2	TRBJ2-5	NA	CASSAGTREETQYF	TGTGCCAGCAGCGCCGGGACTAGGGAAGAGACCCAGTACTTC
TRBV25-1	TRBD1	TRBJ2-2	NA	CASSRGRDTGELFF	TGTGCCAGCAGCAGGGGGCGCGACACCGGGGAGCTGTTTTTT
TRBV11-2	NA	TRBJ1-2	NA	CASSPHYFGGYTF	TGTGCCAGCAGCCCCCACTATTTTGGGGGCTACACCTTC
TRBV30	NA	TRBJ1-2	NA	CALRGSGRGYTF	TGTGCCTTACGAGGCTCAGGGCGTGGCTACACCTTC
TRBV10-3	NA	TRBJ1-5	NA	CAISDRGGSSRNQPQHF	TGTGCCATCAGTGACCGAGGGGGTTCGAGCAGGAATCAGCCCCAGCATTTT
TRBV2	NA	TRBJ1-5	once	CASTRKSMRNQPQHF	TGTGCCAGCACCCGAAAGAGTATGCGCAATCAGCCCCAGCATTTT
TRBV10-3	TRBD1	TRBJ2-7	NA	CAIRQGDSPGLYEQYF	TGTGCCATCAGGCAGGGGGACAGTCCAGGCCTTTACGAGCAGTACTTC
TRBV3-1/TRBV3-2	NA	TRBJ1-1	NA	CASSLRGVNTEAFF	TGTGCCAGCAGCCTAAGGGGCGTAAACACTGAAGCTTTCTTT
TRBV14	NA	TRBJ1-1	NA	CASSPPVGGRNTEAFF	TGTGCCAGCAGCCCACCCGTGGGGGGTCGGAACACTGAAGCTTTCTTT